This is a list of T cell receptor beta chains from one sample in a study of blood T cell repertoires in COVID-19. Sequencing used immunoSEQ multiplex PCR; TCRdb keeps in-frame clones, though not all of them. The repertoire consists of 300,000 to 450,000 clones, with around 85% occurring once and the leading ten covering roughly 3.6%. Sequencing was carried out using peripheral blood. The origin of the receptors is a woman under 30 with acute or convalescent COVID-19. The CDR3 runs from the conserved cysteine through the conserved F or W. Each record gives: D gene, V gene, J gene, CDR3 protein. A D gene is named only where the DNA matches it firmly.

TRBD2,TRBV19,TRBJ2-2,CASSARGALGTGELFF
NA,TRBV6-4,TRBJ2-3,CASSDSRTNTDTQYF
TRBD1,TRBV28,TRBJ2-2,CASGRQGNPGELFF
NA,TRBV2,TRBJ1-6,CASSSGTLHF
TRBD1,TRBV5-6,TRBJ1-2,CATQRGQGYYGYTF
NA,TRBV4-2,TRBJ1-1,CASSRGGGDTEAFF
TRBD1,TRBV19,TRBJ1-5,CASSIGTGDLSNQPQHF
NA,TRBV5-4,TRBJ1-6,CASSESDSPLHF
NA,TRBV19,TRBJ2-7,CASSWAGGSSYEQYF
NA,TRBV7-3,TRBJ2-2,CASSKSGRANTGELFF
NA,TRBV19,TRBJ2-7,CASSISNGYEQYF
NA,TRBV5-6,TRBJ1-5,CASSLSQNNQPQHF
TRBD1,TRBV10-3,TRBJ1-3,CAIRGTGRGNTIYF
TRBD1,TRBV29-1,TRBJ2-7,CSVERQGGEQYF
TRBD1,TRBV4-2,TRBJ1-2,CASSQDTGEGYTF
TRBD2,TRBV2,TRBJ2-7,CASSEASGRSSYEQYF
TRBD1,TRBV10-1,TRBJ2-1,CASSEFIGTGDYNEQFF
TRBD1,TRBV4-2,TRBJ1-5,CASSQGRTGDQPQHF
NA,TRBV12-3/TRBV12-4,TRBJ1-6,CASSGGYNSPLHF
TRBD2,TRBV9,TRBJ2-2,CASSGTSAGELFF
TRBD1,TRBV28,TRBJ1-4,CASSFSEGAGEKLFF
TRBD1,TRBV19,TRBJ1-5,CASSPGQRASQHF
TRBD1,TRBV2,TRBJ1-6,CASSPRGQDNSPLHF
NA,TRBV30,TRBJ1-2,CAWSAEQGPYYGYTF
TRBD2,TRBV2,TRBJ2-2,CASSGTSGGGTGELFF
TRBD2,TRBV11-2,TRBJ2-7,CASSLVRGSGSSYEQYF
TRBD1,TRBV6-5,TRBJ1-1,CASTPGGIMNTEAFF
NA,TRBV5-6,TRBJ2-7,CASSFRVSYEQYF
TRBD2,TRBV10-2,TRBJ2-1,CASSDVLGLAGGWQFF
NA,TRBV6-4,TRBJ2-2,CASIEPGIITGELFF
TRBD2,TRBV19,TRBJ2-1,CASSPMGGPSGEQFF
NA,TRBV11-2,TRBJ1-2,CASSLVRGYGYTF
TRBD1,TRBV30,TRBJ1-4,CARDNDRENEKLFF
NA,TRBV24-1,TRBJ2-5,CATSGNQETQYF
TRBD1,TRBV6-5,TRBJ1-2,CASSSPRQGNYGYTF
TRBD1,TRBV2,TRBJ1-5,CASSGTGANQPQHF
NA,TRBV5-4,TRBJ1-2,CASSWDTNYGYTF
NA,TRBV10-3,TRBJ1-5,CAISEGGASNQPQHF
NA,TRBV28,TRBJ1-1,CASSPLQEGDTEAFF
TRBD2,TRBV28,TRBJ2-1,CASSFEALAGVNEQFF
NA,TRBV9,TRBJ2-3,CASSPRVASTDTQYF
NA,TRBV18,TRBJ1-1,CASSHGSNTEAFF
NA,TRBV11-2,TRBJ1-4,CASSLNSLATNEKLFF
NA,TRBV6-1,TRBJ1-5,CASSEMTGYQPQHF
TRBD1,TRBV11-2,TRBJ2-7,CASSLLINRGHEQYF
NA,TRBV9,TRBJ1-2,CASSVVHRVEGYTF
NA,TRBV2,TRBJ1-4,CASSEGGDEKLFF
NA,TRBV11-2,TRBJ2-6,CASSLVYSGANVLTF
NA,TRBV19,TRBJ1-5,CASKPGPYSNQPQHF
TRBD2,TRBV23-1,TRBJ2-3,CASSQGLAGGPQHTDTQYF
TRBD1,TRBV28,TRBJ1-1,CASSFGGQGFYTEAFF
TRBD1,TRBV14,TRBJ2-2,CASSQGPIQGANGELFF
TRBD2,TRBV5-5,TRBJ2-5,CASSRLAGYQETQYF